This TCR beta chain was documented in a study of identical twins. The cDNA had a unique molecular identifier and a template-switch universal primer site. One entry per CDR3 protein, called by TCRdb with MiXCR from the 5' RACE reads. The sample records some 1,700,000 distinct CDR3 sequences, under 35% being singletons. This clonotype appeared once. Its matching antigen is unknown. The germline gives CDR1 LNHNV, CDR2 YYDKDF (reference sequence). This CDR3 spans 14 amino acids. V lost 4 bases, J lost 9 bases, and 13 bases lay in between. The study, taken as a whole, reports: Fewer insertions were carried by abundant cord blood beta clonotypes, but none was seen in memory repertoires. Findings came from cross-sectional statistics, without long-term follow-up of donors. Where out-of-frame alpha sequences were twin-shared, they showed excess low generation probability.

Sequencing was done on a sample of cord blood. V gene TRBV15 combines with J gene TRBJ1-6; D gene unclear. This receptor was obtained from a newborn girl in good health. The CDR3 nucleotides are TGTGCCACCAGCAAGCCTGAGTTCGGTTCACCCCTCCACTTT. It codes for CATSKPEFGSPLHF.